The text below deals with one T cell receptor (beta chain). V was trimmed by 5 bases and J by 2 bases, leaving 11 bases between them. Germline-derived CDR1 and CDR2 are MDHEN and SYDVKM. The CDR3 spans 14 residues. This record comes from a study of control samples from healthy donors and cancer patients. This table comes from immunoSEQ multiplex PCR, and its TCRdb copy is limited to in-frame clones, with some not included. The profile shows tens of thousands of clones, roughly 85% of them singletons. The sample comprised PBMCs. The TCR comes from a man aged 60 to 69 with head and neck cancer. This chain links TRBV28 with TRBJ2-3; D may correspond to TRBD1 or TRBD2 (6 bases each). The CDR3 here is CASSKGGPTDTQYF. CDR3 nucleotide sequence: TGTGCCAGCAGTAAAGGGGGGCCCACAGATACGCAGTATTTT.